Detailed here is one T cell receptor (beta chain). TCRB transcripts that were expressed got sequenced, as all of the isolated RNA had been reverse transcribed. The data were produced by immunoSEQ multiplex PCR, yet TCRdb's version contains in-frame clones alone and is incomplete. The sample yields 300,000 to 400,000 clones, about 11% seen once. The data belong to a study of beta chain features in type 1 diabetes. Sequenced sample: naive CD4+ T cells from blood. The sequence derives from a woman in her 30s in good health.

CDR3 nucleotide sequence: TGTGCCAGCAGCTTACGCGGGACTGGGAACATTCAGTACTTC. It codes for CASSLRGTGNIQYF. The chain couples TRBV7-2 to TRBJ2-4, with TRBD2 as a possible D gene (6 bases). The V end lost 2 bases, the J end lost 7 bases, and 12 bases lay between the germline ends. The CDR3 totals 14 residues. Germline CDR1 SGHTA, CDR2 FQGNSA.